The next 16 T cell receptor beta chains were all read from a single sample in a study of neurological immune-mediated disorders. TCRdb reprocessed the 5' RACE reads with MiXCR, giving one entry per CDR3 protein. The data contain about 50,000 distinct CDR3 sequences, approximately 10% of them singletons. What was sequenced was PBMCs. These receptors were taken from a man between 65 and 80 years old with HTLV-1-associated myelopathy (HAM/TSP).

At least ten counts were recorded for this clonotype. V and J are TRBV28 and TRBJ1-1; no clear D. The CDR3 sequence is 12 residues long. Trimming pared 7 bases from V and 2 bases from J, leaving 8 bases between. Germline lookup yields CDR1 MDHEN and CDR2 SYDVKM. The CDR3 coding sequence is TGTGCCAGCACCAACTATAACACTGAAGCTTTCTTT. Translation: CASTNYNTEAFF. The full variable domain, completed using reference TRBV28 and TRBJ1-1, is DVKVTQSSRYLVKRTGEKVFLECVQDMDHENMFWYRQDPGLGLRLIYFSYDVKMKEKGDIPEGYSVSREKKERFSLILESASTNQTSMYLCASTNYNTEAFFGQGTRLTVV.

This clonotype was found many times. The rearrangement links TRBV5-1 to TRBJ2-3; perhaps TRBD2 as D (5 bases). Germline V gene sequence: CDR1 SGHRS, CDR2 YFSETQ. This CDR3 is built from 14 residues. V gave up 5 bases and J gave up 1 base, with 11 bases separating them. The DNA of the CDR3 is TGCGCCAGCAGATGGGGAGAGCGCACAGATACGCAGTATTTT. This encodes CASRWGERTDTQYF.

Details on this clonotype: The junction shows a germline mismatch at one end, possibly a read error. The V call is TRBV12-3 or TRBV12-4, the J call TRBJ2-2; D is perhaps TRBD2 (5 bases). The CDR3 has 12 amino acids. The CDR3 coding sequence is TGTGTCAGCAGGACGAACACCGGGGAGCAGTTTTTT. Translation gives CVSRTNTGEQFF.

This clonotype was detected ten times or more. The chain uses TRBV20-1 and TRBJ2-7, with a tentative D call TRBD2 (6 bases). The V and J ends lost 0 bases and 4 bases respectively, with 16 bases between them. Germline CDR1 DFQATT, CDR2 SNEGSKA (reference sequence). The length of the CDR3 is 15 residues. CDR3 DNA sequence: TGCAGTGCTAGAGATCGGGTGGGAGCGGGTTACGAGCAGTACTTC. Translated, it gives CSARDRVGAGYEQYF.

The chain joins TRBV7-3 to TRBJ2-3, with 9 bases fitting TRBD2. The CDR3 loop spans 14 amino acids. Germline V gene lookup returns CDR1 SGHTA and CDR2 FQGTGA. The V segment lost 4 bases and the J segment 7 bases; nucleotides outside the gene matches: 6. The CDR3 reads CASSSAGGRYTQYF. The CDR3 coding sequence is TGTGCCAGCAGCTCAGCGGGAGGTAGGTATACGCAGTATTTT.

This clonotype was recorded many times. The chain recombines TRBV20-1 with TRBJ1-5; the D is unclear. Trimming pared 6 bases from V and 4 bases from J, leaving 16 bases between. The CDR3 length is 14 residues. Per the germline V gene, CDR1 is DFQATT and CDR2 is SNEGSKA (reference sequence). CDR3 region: CSARTGGINQPQHF. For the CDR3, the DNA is TGCAGTGCGCGGACGGGAGGGATTAATCAGCCCCAGCATTTT.

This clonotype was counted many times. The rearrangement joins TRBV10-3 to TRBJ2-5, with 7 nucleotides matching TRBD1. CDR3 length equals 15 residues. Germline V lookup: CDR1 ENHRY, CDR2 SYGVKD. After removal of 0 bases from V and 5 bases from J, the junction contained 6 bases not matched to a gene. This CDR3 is CAISESTGAGETQYF. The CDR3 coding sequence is TGTGCCATCAGTGAGTCTACAGGGGCAGGGGAGACCCAGTACTTC.

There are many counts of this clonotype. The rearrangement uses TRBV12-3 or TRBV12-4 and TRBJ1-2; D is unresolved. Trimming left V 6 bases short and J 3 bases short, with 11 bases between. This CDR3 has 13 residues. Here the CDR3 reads CASSHPRDYGYTF. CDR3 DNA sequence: TGTGCCAGCAGCCATCCACGTGACTATGGCTACACCTTC.

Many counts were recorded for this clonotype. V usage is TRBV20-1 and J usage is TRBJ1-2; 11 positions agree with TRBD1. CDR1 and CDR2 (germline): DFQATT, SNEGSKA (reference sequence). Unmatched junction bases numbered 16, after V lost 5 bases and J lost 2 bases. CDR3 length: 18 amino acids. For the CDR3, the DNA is TGCAGTGCTGGGAGAGGCCGGGACAGGGGGAGCTTGAACTATGGCTACACCTTC. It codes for CSAGRGRDRGSLNYGYTF.

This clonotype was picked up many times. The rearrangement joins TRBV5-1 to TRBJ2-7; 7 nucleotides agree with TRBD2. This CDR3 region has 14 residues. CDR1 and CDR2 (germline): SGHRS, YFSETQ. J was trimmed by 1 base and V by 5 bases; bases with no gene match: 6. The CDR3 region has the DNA TGCGCCAGCAGTACTGGGAGGGCGTCCTACGAGCAGTACTTC. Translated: CASSTGRASYEQYF.

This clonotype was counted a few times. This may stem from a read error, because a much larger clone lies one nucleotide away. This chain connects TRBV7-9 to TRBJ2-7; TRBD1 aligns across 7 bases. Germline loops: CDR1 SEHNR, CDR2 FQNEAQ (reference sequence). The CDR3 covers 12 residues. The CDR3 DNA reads TGTGCCATCAGCCTAACAGGGGACGAGCAGTACTTC. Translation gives CAISLTGDEQYF.

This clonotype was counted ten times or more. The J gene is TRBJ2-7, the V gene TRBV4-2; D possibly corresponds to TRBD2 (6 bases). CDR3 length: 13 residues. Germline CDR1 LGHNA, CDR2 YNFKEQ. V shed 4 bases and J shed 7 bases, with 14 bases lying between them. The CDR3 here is CASSLSIGREQYF. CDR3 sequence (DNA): TGTGCCAGCAGCCTATCGATCGGGAGAGAGCAGTACTTC.

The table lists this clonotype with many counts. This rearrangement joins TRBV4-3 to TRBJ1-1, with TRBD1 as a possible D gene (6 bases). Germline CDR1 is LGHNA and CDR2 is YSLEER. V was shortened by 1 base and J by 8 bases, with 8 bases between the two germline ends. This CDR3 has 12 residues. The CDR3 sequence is CASSQARGEAFF. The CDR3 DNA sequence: TGCGCCAGCAGCCAAGCCAGGGGCGAAGCTTTCTTT.

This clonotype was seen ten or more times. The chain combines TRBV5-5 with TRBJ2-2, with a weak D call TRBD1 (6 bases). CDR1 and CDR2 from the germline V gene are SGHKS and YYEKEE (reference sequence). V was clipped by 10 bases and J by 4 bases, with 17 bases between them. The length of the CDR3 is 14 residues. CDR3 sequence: CASGASWGTGELFF. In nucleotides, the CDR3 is TGTGCCTCAGGGGCCTCGTGGGGCACCGGGGAGCTGTTTTTT.

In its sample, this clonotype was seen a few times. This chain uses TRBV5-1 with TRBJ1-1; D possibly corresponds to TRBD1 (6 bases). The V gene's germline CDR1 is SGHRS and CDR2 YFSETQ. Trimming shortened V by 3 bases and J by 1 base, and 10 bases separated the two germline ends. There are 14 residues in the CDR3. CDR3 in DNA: TGCGCCAGCAGCTCTCGGACAGCGAACACTGAAGCTTTCTTT. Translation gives CASSSRTANTEAFF.

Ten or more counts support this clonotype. The CDR3 spells CSVPSGASAYF. The CDR3 region has the DNA TGCAGTGTTCCTAGCGGGGCCTCGGCGTACTTC. The rearrangement joins TRBV20-1 to TRBJ2-7; 9 bases are shared with TRBD2. The CDR3 length is 11 residues. V was clipped by 7 bases and J by 12 bases; unmatched bases: 10. Germline loops: CDR1 DFQATT, CDR2 SNEGSKA (reference sequence).